These 18 T cell receptor beta chains were all obtained from the same sample, sequenced in a study of OX40 agonist ivuxolimab in advanced cancers. Method: immunoSEQ multiplex PCR; TCRdb's copy keeps in-frame clones and lacks some. The sample lists about 68,000 clones, approximately 80% seen once, with 1.5% to 2% in the top ten. The source was CD4+ or CD8+ T cells sorted from blood, collected in a trial of the OX40 agonist ivuxolimab. Receptors were obtained from an adult with an advanced solid tumor such as melanoma, head and neck, liver or kidney cancer.

The chain recombines TRBV6-6 with TRBJ1-1, with D maybe TRBD1 (5 bases). CDR1 is MNHNY, CDR2 SVGAGI, per germline (reference sequence). The CDR3 extends over 14 amino acids. V gave up 5 bases and J gave up 4 bases, with 14 bases separating them. The CDR3 loop reads CASSPGYSGTEAFF. CDR3 coding DNA: TGTGCCAGCAGTCCAGGGTATTCGGGCACTGAAGCTTTCTTT.

V usage is TRBV13 and J usage is TRBJ2-1; the D gene is possibly TRBD2 (5 bases). Germline CDR1 reads PRHDT; CDR2 reads FYEKMQ (reference sequence). V lost 4 bases, J lost 8 bases, and 15 bases lay in between. The CDR3 contains 14 residues. CDR3 in DNA: TGTGCCAGCAGCTCCCCTCTCCACGGGGATGAGCAGTTCTTC. Its translation is CASSSPLHGDEQFF.

The chain has TRBV9 and TRBJ1-5, with a possible D match to TRBD1 (6 bases). From germline, CDR1 is SGDLS and CDR2 YYNGEE. The V end lost 3 bases, the J end lost 6 bases, and 10 bases lay between the germline ends. The CDR3 runs 13 residues. DNA of the CDR3: TGTGCCAGCAGCGCGCAGGGGTTTCAGCCCCAGCATTTT. This gives the protein CASSAQGFQPQHF.

This chain joins TRBV28 and TRBJ1-1, with 8 positions matching TRBD1. Trimming took 4 bases from V and 1 from J; bases not matched to a gene: 5. The germline gives CDR1 MDHEN, CDR2 SYDVKM. This CDR3 region has 15 residues. CDR3 in DNA: TGTGCCAGCAGTTCCTCCGGGACAGGGAACACTGAAGCTTTCTTT. Translating it yields CASSSSGTGNTEAFF.

This chain connects TRBV28 to TRBJ2-7; TRBD1 might be the D (6 bases). This CDR3 has 18 amino acids. Germline assignment: CDR1 MDHEN and CDR2 SYDVKM. V lost 3 bases and J lost 0, with 21 bases in between. The CDR3 DNA sequence: TGTGCCAGCAGTTTCCTTTTTAATCAGGGGTCCTACTCCTACGAGCAGTACTTC. Translating gives CASSFLFNQGSYSYEQYF.

The table lists this clone with a count of one. The V and J genes are TRBV7-3 and TRBJ2-5; 7 nucleotides line up with TRBD2. The CDR3 runs 13 residues. V shed 4 bases and J 4 bases; nucleotides not matched to a gene: 3. In germline, CDR1 is SGHTA, CDR2 FQGTGA. The CDR3 bases are TGTGCCAGCAGCTCTGGGAGGGGAGAGACCCAGTACTTC. Protein product: CASSSGRGETQYF. The entire variable domain, with the rest obtained from reference TRBV7-3 and TRBJ2-5, is as follows: GAGVSQTPSNKVTEKGKYVELRCDPISGHTALYWYRQSLGQGPEFLIYFQGTGAADDSGLPNDRFFAVRPEGSVSTLKIQRTERGDSAVYLCASSSGRGETQYFGPGTRLLVL.

V and J are TRBV5-6 and TRBJ2-1; D gene ambiguous. V lost 2 bases to trimming and J lost 7 bases, with 10 bases between them. The CDR3 runs 13 residues. The V gene's germline CDR1 is SGHDT and CDR2 YYEEEE. CDR3 loop: CASSLGRRNEQFF. The CDR3 DNA follows: TGTGCCAGCAGCTTAGGACGGCGGAATGAGCAGTTCTTC.

This clone appeared a few times. The J gene is TRBJ2-3, the V gene TRBV19; D tentatively fits TRBD1 or TRBD2 (8 bases each). The CDR3 loop spans 16 amino acids. In germline, CDR1 is LNHDA, CDR2 SQIVND (reference sequence). The V gene lost 9 bases and the J gene lost 4 bases, with 23 bases spanning the gap. The CDR3 reads CASGQGGGRYSDTQYF. The CDR3 region has the DNA TGTGCCAGCGGACAGGGCGGCGGGAGGTATTCAGATACGCAGTATTTT. Supplemented by reference TRBV19 and TRBJ2-3, the full variable domain reads DGGITQSPKYLFRKEGQNVTLSCEQNLNHDAMYWYRQDPGQGLRLIYYSQIVNDFQKGDIAEGYSVSREKKESFPLTVTSAQKNPTAFYLCASGQGGGRYSDTQYFGPGTRLTVL.

This clone was detected only once. This chain connects TRBV15 to TRBJ2-2; D unclear. The germline V and J ends were trimmed by 8 bases and 1 base, with 11 bases remaining between them. The CDR3 runs to 14 residues. Germline lookup yields CDR1 LNHNV and CDR2 YYDKDF (reference sequence). The DNA for the CDR3 is TGTGCCACCTCGAGACACAAGAACACCGGGGAGCTGTTTTTT. Translated: CATSRHKNTGELFF.

This clone occurred once. This chain connects TRBV27 to TRBJ2-5; 10 bases fit TRBD2. The CDR3 covers 16 residues. With V trimmed by 2 bases and J by 5 bases, 8 bases remained unmatched. In germline, CDR1 is MNHEY, CDR2 SMNVEV (reference sequence). CDR3 DNA: TGTGCCAGCAGTTTAAGGGCTAGCGGGAGAGGGGAGACCCAGTACTTC. Translating it yields CASSLRASGRGETQYF.

The chain has TRBV19 and TRBJ2-6; no clear D. The V end was cut by 4 bases, the J end by 2 bases, with 6 bases between. CDR1 and CDR2 (germline): LNHDA, SQIVND (reference sequence). The CDR3 runs 14 residues. CDR3 nucleotide sequence: TGTGCCAGTAGTAAGGTCACTGGGGCCAACGTCCTGACTTTC. Translated: CASSKVTGANVLTF.

The V call is TRBV19, the J call TRBJ2-7; TRBD1 or TRBD2 may be the D gene (5 bases each). The CDR3 extends over 13 amino acids. Trimming stripped 3 bases from V and 2 bases from J, with 8 bases between. CDR1 and CDR2 (germline): LNHDA, SQIVND (reference sequence). CDR3 sequence (DNA): TGTGCCAGTAGTATGACGGGGCCCTACGAGCAGTACTTC. Translation: CASSMTGPYEQYF.

J is TRBJ2-1 and V is TRBV4-1; 10 positions agree with TRBD2. Germline V CDR1 and CDR2: MGHRA, YSYEKL. The V segment lost 0 bases and the J segment 6 bases; nucleotides outside the gene matches: 8. The CDR3 is 17 residues long. The CDR3 DNA reads as TGCGCCAGCAGCCAAGAGCTCAGACTAGCGGGTATCAATGAGCAGTTCTTC. This gives the protein CASSQELRLAGINEQFF.

This chain connects TRBV19 to TRBJ2-1; 11 nucleotides match TRBD1. CDR3 length: 17 amino acids. Losses at the gene ends were 9 bases for V and 2 bases for J; bases not matched to a gene: 12. The germline gives CDR1 LNHDA, CDR2 SQIVND (reference sequence). The CDR3 bases are TGTGCCAGCGGGGGACAGGGGGGTGCGGGACCCTACAATGAGCAGTTCTTC. Protein sequence: CASGGQGGAGPYNEQFF.

The rearrangement links TRBV7-8 to TRBJ2-7, with a weak D call TRBD2 (5 bases). Germline lookup yields CDR1 SGHVS and CDR2 FQNEAQ. The CDR3 runs to 14 residues. Trimming shortened V by 5 bases and J by 5 bases, and 16 bases separated the two germline ends. The CDR3 DNA reads as TGTGCCAGCAGCCGGGATCCCCTAGCCCACGAGCAGTACTTC. This gives the protein CASSRDPLAHEQYF.

The V call is TRBV6-5, the J call TRBJ2-1, with 9 bases that match TRBD1. CDR1 and CDR2 (germline): MNHEY, SVGAGI. The CDR3 consists of 14 residues. Trimming took 4 bases from V and 6 from J; bases not matched to a gene: 4. The CDR3 here is CASSSGTGRNEQFF. Here the CDR3 DNA reads TGTGCCAGCAGTTCCGGGACAGGGCGCAATGAGCAGTTCTTC.

The rearrangement uses TRBV28 and TRBJ2-5; 12 bases line up with TRBD1. Germline V CDR1 and CDR2: MDHEN, SYDVKM. Trimming at V came to 4 bases and at J to 5 bases, leaving 5 bases not matched to a gene. The CDR3 is made up of 15 amino acids. The CDR3 region has the DNA TGTGCCAGCAGTTCGGGACAGGGGGCGCGGGAGACCCAGTACTTC. It translates to CASSSGQGARETQYF.

This chain uses TRBV30 with TRBJ1-4; no clear D gene. The CDR3 runs 13 residues. The germline CDR1 and CDR2 sequences are GTSNPN and SVGIG (reference sequence). V lost 1 base and J lost 4, with 7 bases in between. CDR3 sequence: CAWSAFGNEKLFF. CDR3 DNA: TGTGCCTGGAGTGCCTTTGGTAATGAAAAACTGTTTTTT. Full variable domain (rest looked up from reference TRBV30 and TRBJ1-4): SQTIHQWPATLVQPVGSPLSLECTVEGTSNPNLYWYRQAAGRGLQLLFYSVGIGQISSEVPQNLSASRPQDRQFILSSKKLLLSDSGFYLCAWSAFGNEKLFFGSGTQLSVL.